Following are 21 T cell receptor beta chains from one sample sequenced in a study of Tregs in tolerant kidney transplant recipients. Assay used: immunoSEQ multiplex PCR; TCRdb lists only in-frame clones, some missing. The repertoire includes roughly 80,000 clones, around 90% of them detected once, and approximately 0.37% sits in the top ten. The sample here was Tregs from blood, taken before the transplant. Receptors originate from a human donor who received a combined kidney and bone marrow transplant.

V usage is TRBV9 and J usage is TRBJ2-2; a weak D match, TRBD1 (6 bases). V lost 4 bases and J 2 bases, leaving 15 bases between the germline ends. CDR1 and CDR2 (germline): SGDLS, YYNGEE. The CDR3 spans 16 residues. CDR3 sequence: CASSLRGSANTGELFF. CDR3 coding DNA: TGTGCCAGCAGCCTAAGGGGGTCAGCAAACACCGGGGAGCTGTTTTTT.

CDR3 sequence reads: CASGARVNYGYTF. CDR3 coding DNA: TGTGCCAGCGGGGCCAGGGTTAACTATGGCTACACCTTC. This sequence joins TRBV13 and TRBJ1-2; TRBD1 might be the D (5 bases). The ends were cut back, 8 bases at V and 1 base at J, with 11 bases in the middle. The CDR3 covers 13 residues. The germline gives CDR1 PRHDT, CDR2 FYEKMQ (reference sequence).

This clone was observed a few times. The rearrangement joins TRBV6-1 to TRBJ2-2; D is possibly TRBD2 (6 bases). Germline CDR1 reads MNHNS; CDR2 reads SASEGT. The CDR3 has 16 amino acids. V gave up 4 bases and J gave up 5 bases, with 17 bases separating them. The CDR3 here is CASSVSRGRRTGELFF. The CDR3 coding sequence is TGTGCCAGCAGTGTGAGTCGGGGGAGAAGGACCGGGGAGCTGTTTTTT.

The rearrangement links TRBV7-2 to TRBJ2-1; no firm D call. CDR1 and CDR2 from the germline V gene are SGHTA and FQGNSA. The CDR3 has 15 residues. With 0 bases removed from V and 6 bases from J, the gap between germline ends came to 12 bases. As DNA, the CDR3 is TGTGCCAGCAGCTTAGCTCCCCTCCTTGGCAATGAGCAGTTCTTC. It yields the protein CASSLAPLLGNEQFF.

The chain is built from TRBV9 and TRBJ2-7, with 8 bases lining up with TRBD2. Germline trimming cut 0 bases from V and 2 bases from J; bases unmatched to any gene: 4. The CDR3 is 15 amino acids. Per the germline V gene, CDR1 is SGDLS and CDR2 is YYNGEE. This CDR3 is CASSVASGLPYEQYF. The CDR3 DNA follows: TGTGCCAGCAGCGTAGCTAGCGGGCTGCCCTACGAGCAGTACTTC.

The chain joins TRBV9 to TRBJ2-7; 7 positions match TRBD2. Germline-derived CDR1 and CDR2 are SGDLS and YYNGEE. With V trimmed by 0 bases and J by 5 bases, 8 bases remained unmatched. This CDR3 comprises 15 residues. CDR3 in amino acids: CASSVEGTGGDEQYF. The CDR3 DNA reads TGTGCCAGCAGCGTAGAGGGAACGGGGGGTGACGAGCAGTACTTC.

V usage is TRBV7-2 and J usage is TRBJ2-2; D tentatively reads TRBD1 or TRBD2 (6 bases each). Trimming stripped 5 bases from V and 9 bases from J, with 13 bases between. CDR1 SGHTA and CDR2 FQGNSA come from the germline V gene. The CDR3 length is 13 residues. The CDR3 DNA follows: TGTGCCAGCAGCAAAAGGGGGGCCCGGGAGCTGTTTTTT. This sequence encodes CASSKRGARELFF. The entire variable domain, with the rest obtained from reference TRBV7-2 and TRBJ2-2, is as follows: GAGVSQSPSNKVTEKGKDVELRCDPISGHTALYWYRQSLGQGLEFLIYFQGNSAPDKSGLPSDRFSAERTGGSVSTLTIQRTQQEDSAVYLCASSKRGARELFFGEGSRLTVL.

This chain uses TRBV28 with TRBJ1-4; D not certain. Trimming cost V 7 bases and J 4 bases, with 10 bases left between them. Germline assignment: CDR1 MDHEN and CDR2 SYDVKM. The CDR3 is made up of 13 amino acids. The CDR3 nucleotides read TGTGCCAGCAACGGGCTAAATAATGAAAAACTGTTTTTT. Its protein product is CASNGLNNEKLFF.

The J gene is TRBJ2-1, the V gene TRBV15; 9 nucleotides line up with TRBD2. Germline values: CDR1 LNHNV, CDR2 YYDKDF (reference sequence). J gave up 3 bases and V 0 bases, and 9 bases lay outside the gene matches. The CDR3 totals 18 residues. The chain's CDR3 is CATSRDTGTSNFYNEQFF. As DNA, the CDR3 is TGTGCCACCAGCAGAGATACAGGGACTAGCAATTTCTACAATGAGCAGTTCTTC.

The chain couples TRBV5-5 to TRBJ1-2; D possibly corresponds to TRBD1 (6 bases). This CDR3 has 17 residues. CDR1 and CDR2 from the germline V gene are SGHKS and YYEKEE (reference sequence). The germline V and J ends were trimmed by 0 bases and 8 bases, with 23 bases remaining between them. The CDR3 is CASSLATPGGGPRGYTF. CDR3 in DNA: TGTGCCAGCAGCTTGGCCACACCCGGCGGGGGGCCTAGAGGCTACACCTTC.

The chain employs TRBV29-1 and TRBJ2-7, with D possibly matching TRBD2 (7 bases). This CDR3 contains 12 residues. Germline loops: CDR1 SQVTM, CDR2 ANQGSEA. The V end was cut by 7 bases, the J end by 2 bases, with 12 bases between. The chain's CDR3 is CSGGGGAYEQYF. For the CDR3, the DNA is TGCAGCGGTGGGGGGGGCGCCTACGAGCAGTACTTC.

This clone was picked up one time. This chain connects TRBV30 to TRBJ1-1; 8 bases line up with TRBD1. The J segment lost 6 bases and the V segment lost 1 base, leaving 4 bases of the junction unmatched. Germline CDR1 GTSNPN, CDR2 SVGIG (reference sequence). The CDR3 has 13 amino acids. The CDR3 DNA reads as TGTGCCTGGAGTGGGCAGGGGGCGCCTGAAGCTTTCTTT. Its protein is CAWSGQGAPEAFF.

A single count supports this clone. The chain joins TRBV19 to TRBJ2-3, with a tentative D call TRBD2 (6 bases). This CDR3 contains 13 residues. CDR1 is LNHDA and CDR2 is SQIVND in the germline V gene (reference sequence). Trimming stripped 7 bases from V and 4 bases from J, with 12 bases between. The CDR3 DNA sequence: TGTGCCAGTAAGAGGCCGGGGGCAGATACGCAGTATTTT. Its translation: CASKRPGADTQYF.

The DNA for the CDR3 is TGCGCCAGCAGCCAAGATAGGGTAGGAGGAGATACGCAGTATTTT. It translates to CASSQDRVGGDTQYF. J is TRBJ2-3 and V is TRBV4-1, with D maybe TRBD2 (5 bases). Germline values: CDR1 MGHRA, CDR2 YSYEKL. The CDR3 is made up of 15 amino acids. V lost 0 bases and J 5 bases, leaving 12 bases between the germline ends.

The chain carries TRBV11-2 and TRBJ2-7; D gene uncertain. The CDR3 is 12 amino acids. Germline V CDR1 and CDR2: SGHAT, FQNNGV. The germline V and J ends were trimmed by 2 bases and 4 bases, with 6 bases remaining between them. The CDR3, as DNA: TGTGCCAGCAGCTTAATGGGGTACGAGCAGTACTTC. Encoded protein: CASSLMGYEQYF.

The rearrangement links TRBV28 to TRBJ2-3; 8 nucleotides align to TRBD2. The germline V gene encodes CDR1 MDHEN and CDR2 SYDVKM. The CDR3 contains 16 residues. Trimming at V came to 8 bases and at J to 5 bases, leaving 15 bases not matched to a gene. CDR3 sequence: CASPPSGGDPLDTQYF. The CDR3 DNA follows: TGTGCCAGCCCGCCTTCGGGGGGGGACCCTTTAGATACGCAGTATTTT.

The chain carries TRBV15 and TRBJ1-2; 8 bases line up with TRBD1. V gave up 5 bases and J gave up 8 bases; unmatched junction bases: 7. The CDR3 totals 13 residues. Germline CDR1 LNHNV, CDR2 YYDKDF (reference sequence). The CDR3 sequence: CATSVPGGPGYTF. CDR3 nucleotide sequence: TGTGCCACCAGCGTTCCAGGGGGCCCCGGCTACACCTTC. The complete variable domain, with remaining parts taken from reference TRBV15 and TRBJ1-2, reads DAMVIQNPRYQVTQFGKPVTLSCSQTLNHNVMYWYQQKSSQAPKLLFHYYDKDFNNEADTPDNFQSRRPNTSFCFLDIRSPGLGDTAMYLCATSVPGGPGYTFGSGTRLTVV.

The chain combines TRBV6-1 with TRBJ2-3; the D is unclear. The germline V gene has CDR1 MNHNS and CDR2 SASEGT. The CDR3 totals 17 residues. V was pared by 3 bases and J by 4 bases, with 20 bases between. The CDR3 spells CASSDQSGSFGADTQYF. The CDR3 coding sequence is TGTGCCAGCAGTGATCAGTCGGGCAGTTTCGGCGCAGATACGCAGTATTTT.

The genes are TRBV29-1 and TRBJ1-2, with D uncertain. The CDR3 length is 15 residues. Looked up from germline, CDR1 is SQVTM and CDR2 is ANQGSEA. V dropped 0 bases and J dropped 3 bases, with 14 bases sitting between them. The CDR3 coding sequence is TGCAGCGTTGAAGAACTGGTGGCGTGGGACTATGGCTACACCTTC. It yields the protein CSVEELVAWDYGYTF.

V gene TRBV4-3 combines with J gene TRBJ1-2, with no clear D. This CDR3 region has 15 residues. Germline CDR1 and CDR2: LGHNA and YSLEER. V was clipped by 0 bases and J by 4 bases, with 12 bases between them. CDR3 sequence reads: CASSQEHDGPYGYTF. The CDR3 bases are TGCGCCAGCAGCCAAGAACATGACGGACCCTATGGCTACACCTTC.

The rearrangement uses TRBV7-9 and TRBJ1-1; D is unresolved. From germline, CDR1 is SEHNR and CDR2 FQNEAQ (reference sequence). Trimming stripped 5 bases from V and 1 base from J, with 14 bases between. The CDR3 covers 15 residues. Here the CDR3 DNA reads TGTGCCAGCAGCCCGAGGACGGTCTGGAACACTGAAGCTTTCTTT. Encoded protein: CASSPRTVWNTEAFF. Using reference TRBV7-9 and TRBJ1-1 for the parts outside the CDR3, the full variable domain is DTGVSQNPRHKITKRGQNVTFRCDPISEHNRLYWYRQTLGQGPEFLTYFQNEAQLEKSRLLSDRFSAERPKGSFSTLEIQRTEQGDSAMYLCASSPRTVWNTEAFFGQGTRLTVV.